Listed below are T cell receptor beta chains from one sample, sequenced in a study of CD39 and CD103 CD8 tumor-infiltrating T cells. This table comes from immunoSEQ multiplex PCR, and its TCRdb copy is limited to in-frame clones, with some not included. This repertoire shows roughly 4,600 clones, about 66% found once; its top ten account for 12%. The sequenced material came from CD8+ T cells sorted from blood. Receptors were obtained from a human donor with head and neck squamous cell carcinoma. Each CDR3 is given with its conserved first and last residue. Rows may omit the clone size; those that give it use once, few, many or a size class.

V gene | clone size | CDR3 protein
TRBV5-5 | - | CASSLLSSPTGNGYTF
TRBV5-6 | few | CASSLAGSNQPQHF
TRBV27 | - | CASSLSTLTDGYTF
TRBV7-8 | - | CASSSSGGAMDTQYF
TRBV19 | few | CASSIYLAGYNEQFF
TRBV6-5 | - | CASSFSSGANVLTF
TRBV2 | - | CASSEAHSGGSPLHF
TRBV4-3 | - | CASSQESSSYEQYF
TRBV5-1 | - | CASSTGQGYGYGYTF
TRBV30 | few | CAWRPGQGLTDTQYF
TRBV10-3 | - | CAIRERSSYNEQFF
TRBV6-5 | - | CASSPGLAGREAQYF
TRBV6-5 | few | CASSYSPDTGELFF
TRBV19 | - | CASSQPRTGWNSPLHF
TRBV14 | - | CASSQGSWYRETYEQYF
TRBV27 | - | CASSLTATGDRGYTF
TRBV27 | few | CASSFSFGRTEAFF
TRBV19 | - | CASSGGQDNSPLHF
TRBV15 | - | CATSIASYNEQFF
TRBV4-3 | - | CASSQALTGNTEAFF
TRBV27 | - | CASSFREVDGYTF
TRBV11-1 | once | CASSPDGGALSYEQYF
TRBV4-1 | - | CASSLATSTGTQYF
TRBV6-4 | few | CASSDGTSNEQFF
TRBV6-5 | few | CASSSTRSDGYTF
TRBV7-9 | - | CASSLGTGEVETQYF
TRBV30 | - | CAWSYGGLGKLFF
TRBV11-2 | few | CASSFDLYRDSYF
TRBV19 | - | CASVGGGDTDTQYF
TRBV30 | once | CAWSVDRTLSYEQYF
TRBV6-4 | - | CASSDEETGIGYTF
TRBV4-1 | - | CASSQDLDSGENTIYF
TRBV5-6 | - | CASSSGGVDTGELFF
TRBV7-2 | - | CASSFFSSYEQYF
TRBV6-5 | - | CASSWDSSGANVLTF
TRBV27 | once | CASSFSWGDRTYNEQFF
TRBV7-9 | - | CASLQGQVGELFF
TRBV6-5 | - | CASSYLGEETQYF
TRBV16 | - | CASSQAAYGYTF
TRBV6-1 | - | CASSEAPGQGTDTQYF
TRBV7-8 | - | CASSLRQTSQADTQYF
TRBV16 | - | CASSQQSVDNSYEQYF